Listed below are T cell receptor beta chains from one sample, sequenced in a study of blood T cell repertoires in COVID-19. TCRdb's table, derived via immunoSEQ multiplex PCR, lists solely in-frame clones and lacks some. The repertoire holds about 380,000 clones, with about 90% as singletons. Sequencing used peripheral blood. All receptors come from a man aged 35 to 55 with acute or convalescent COVID-19. Both conserved end residues are part of each CDR3. Fields, in order: J gene, clone size, D gene, V gene, CDR3 protein, CDR3 DNA. A D gene is named only where the DNA matches it firmly. For some rows the clone size is stated as once, few or many, or as a class when expanded; others skip it.

j_gene: TRBJ2-6; abundance: NA; d_gene: NA; v_gene: TRBV3-1/TRBV3-2; CDR3aa: CASSQVETGANVLTF; CDR3nt: TGTGCCAGCAGCCAAGTGGAGACTGGGGCCAACGTCCTGACTTTC
j_gene: TRBJ1-1; abundance: NA; d_gene: NA; v_gene: TRBV28; CDR3aa: CASSLPPIPEAFF; CDR3nt: TGTGCCAGCAGTTTACCCCCTATCCCTGAAGCTTTCTTT
j_gene: TRBJ1-1; abundance: NA; d_gene: NA; v_gene: TRBV10-3; CDR3aa: CAISESFRGDTEAFF; CDR3nt: TGTGCCATCAGTGAGTCGTTCAGGGGTGACACTGAAGCTTTCTTT
j_gene: TRBJ2-4; abundance: NA; d_gene: TRBD2; v_gene: TRBV5-1; CDR3aa: CASSLVPAGGPWTKNIQYF; CDR3nt: TGCGCCAGCAGCTTGGTGCCAGCGGGGGGGCCGTGGACCAAAAACATTCAGTACTTC
j_gene: TRBJ1-1; abundance: NA; d_gene: TRBD1; v_gene: TRBV5-1; CDR3aa: CASSWGDRETEAFF; CDR3nt: TGCGCCAGCAGCTGGGGGGACAGGGAGACTGAAGCTTTCTTT
j_gene: TRBJ1-1; abundance: few; d_gene: NA; v_gene: TRBV12-3/TRBV12-4; CDR3aa: CASSSQGYTEAFF; CDR3nt: TGTGCCAGCAGTTCACAGGGTTATACTGAAGCTTTCTTT
j_gene: TRBJ1-1; abundance: NA; d_gene: TRBD1; v_gene: TRBV5-1; CDR3aa: CASSSGQGAEAFF; CDR3nt: TGCGCCAGCAGTTCTGGACAGGGGGCTGAAGCTTTCTTT
j_gene: TRBJ2-1; abundance: NA; d_gene: NA; v_gene: TRBV18; CDR3aa: CASSPGAAMGRNEQFF; CDR3nt: TGTGCCAGCTCACCAGGGGCGGCTATGGGTAGGAATGAGCAGTTCTTC
j_gene: TRBJ2-1; abundance: NA; d_gene: TRBD2; v_gene: TRBV11-3; CDR3aa: CASSLAGGGEQFF; CDR3nt: TGTGCCAGCAGCTTAGCGGGAGGTGGTGAGCAGTTCTTC
j_gene: TRBJ2-5; abundance: NA; d_gene: TRBD2; v_gene: TRBV5-1; CDR3aa: CASSLEASGVQETQYF; CDR3nt: TGCGCCAGCAGCTTGGAGGCTAGCGGAGTTCAAGAGACCCAGTACTTC
j_gene: TRBJ2-7; abundance: NA; d_gene: TRBD1; v_gene: TRBV5-4; CDR3aa: CASSPRTGLTYEQYF; CDR3nt: TGTGCCAGCAGCCCCAGGACAGGCCTAACCTACGAGCAGTACTTC
j_gene: TRBJ2-3; abundance: NA; d_gene: NA; v_gene: TRBV11-1; CDR3aa: CASRRETGTQYF; CDR3nt: TGTGCCAGCAGACGAGAGACGGGTACGCAGTATTTT
j_gene: TRBJ1-1; abundance: NA; d_gene: NA; v_gene: TRBV27; CDR3aa: CASSGRGEAFF; CDR3nt: TGTGCCAGCAGCGGCCGGGGGGAAGCTTTCTTT
j_gene: TRBJ1-1; abundance: NA; d_gene: NA; v_gene: TRBV5-1; CDR3aa: CASSFGTSNTEAFF; CDR3nt: TGCGCCAGCAGCTTCGGGACAAGTAACACTGAAGCTTTCTTT
j_gene: TRBJ2-2; abundance: few; d_gene: TRBD1; v_gene: TRBV24-1; CDR3aa: CATSDLDRDTGELFF; CDR3nt: TGTGCCACCAGTGATTTGGACAGGGACACCGGGGAGCTGTTTTTT
j_gene: TRBJ2-1; abundance: NA; d_gene: NA; v_gene: TRBV11-3; CDR3aa: CASSLDPSRGNEQFF; CDR3nt: TGTGCCAGCAGCTTAGATCCCTCCAGGGGTAATGAGCAGTTCTTC
j_gene: TRBJ1-1; abundance: NA; d_gene: TRBD1; v_gene: TRBV27; CDR3aa: CASSWDRARNTEAFF; CDR3nt: TGTGCCAGCAGTTGGGACAGAGCCAGGAACACTGAAGCTTTCTTT
j_gene: TRBJ2-3; abundance: NA; d_gene: NA; v_gene: TRBV5-1; CDR3aa: CASSLGPSTDTQYF; CDR3nt: TGCGCCAGCAGCTTGGGGCCTTCCACAGATACGCAGTATTTT
j_gene: TRBJ1-2; abundance: NA; d_gene: TRBD1; v_gene: TRBV29-1; CDR3aa: CSVARDRAANYGYTF; CDR3nt: TGCAGCGTAGCGAGGGACAGGGCGGCTAACTATGGCTACACCTTC
j_gene: TRBJ2-7; abundance: once; d_gene: TRBD1; v_gene: TRBV27; CDR3aa: CASRPGQATYEQYF; CDR3nt: TGTGCCAGTCGGCCGGGACAGGCGACCTACGAGCAGTACTTC
j_gene: TRBJ2-1; abundance: NA; d_gene: NA; v_gene: TRBV18; CDR3aa: CASSLIVGGPGNNEQFF; CDR3nt: TGTGCCAGCTCACTTATTGTCGGGGGTCCGGGAAATAATGAGCAGTTCTTC
j_gene: TRBJ1-1; abundance: NA; d_gene: NA; v_gene: TRBV5-1; CDR3aa: CASSPGTAEAFF; CDR3nt: TGCGCCAGCAGCCCAGGGACTGCAGAAGCTTTCTTT
j_gene: TRBJ1-5; abundance: NA; d_gene: NA; v_gene: TRBV27; CDR3aa: CASSSPQSANQPQHF; CDR3nt: TGTGCCAGCAGTTCGCCCCAATCAGCGAATCAGCCCCAGCATTTT
j_gene: TRBJ1-2; abundance: NA; d_gene: NA; v_gene: TRBV7-9; CDR3aa: CASSRSRGYGYTF; CDR3nt: TGTGCCAGCAGCCGAAGTCGCGGCTATGGCTACACCTTC
j_gene: TRBJ2-7; abundance: NA; d_gene: NA; v_gene: TRBV19; CDR3aa: CASSLRGLSSYEQYF; CDR3nt: TGTGCCAGTAGTCTTAGGGGTCTGAGCTCCTACGAGCAGTACTTC
j_gene: TRBJ2-7; abundance: NA; d_gene: TRBD2; v_gene: TRBV7-9; CDR3aa: CASSLSGGELGEQYF; CDR3nt: TGTGCCAGCAGCTTGAGCGGGGGGGAGTTGGGCGAGCAGTACTTC
j_gene: TRBJ1-6; abundance: NA; d_gene: NA; v_gene: TRBV9; CDR3aa: CASSVGGQSSPLHF; CDR3nt: TGTGCCAGCAGCGTGGGGGGGCAGAGTTCACCCCTCCACTTT
j_gene: TRBJ1-5; abundance: NA; d_gene: TRBD1; v_gene: TRBV19; CDR3aa: CASSKTGGNQPQHF; CDR3nt: TGTGCCAGTAGTAAGACAGGGGGAAATCAGCCCCAGCATTTT
j_gene: TRBJ1-3; abundance: NA; d_gene: TRBD1; v_gene: TRBV30; CDR3aa: CAWSGQGVSGNTIYF; CDR3nt: TGTGCCTGGAGCGGACAGGGGGTTTCTGGAAACACCATATATTTT
j_gene: TRBJ2-7; abundance: NA; d_gene: NA; v_gene: TRBV1; CDR3aa: CTSSQGTSGGAHYEQYF; CDR3nt: TGCACCAGCAGCCAAGGGACTAGCGGGGGAGCACACTACGAGCAGTACTTC
j_gene: TRBJ2-5; abundance: NA; d_gene: NA; v_gene: TRBV7-9; CDR3aa: CASSHIQGVVETQYF; CDR3nt: TGTGCCAGCAGCCACATACAGGGCGTAGTGGAGACCCAGTACTTC
j_gene: TRBJ1-2; abundance: few; d_gene: TRBD1; v_gene: TRBV7-6; CDR3aa: CASSQGERVSYGYTF; CDR3nt: TGTGCCAGCAGCCAGGGGGAAAGGGTTAGCTATGGCTACACCTTC
j_gene: TRBJ2-3; abundance: NA; d_gene: NA; v_gene: TRBV7-9; CDR3aa: CASGREDTQYF; CDR3nt: TGTGCCAGCGGGAGAGAAGATACGCAGTATTTT
j_gene: TRBJ1-2; abundance: NA; d_gene: NA; v_gene: TRBV6-6; CDR3aa: CATQGRGTNYGYTF; CDR3nt: TGTGCCACCCAAGGCAGAGGCACTAACTATGGCTACACCTTC
j_gene: TRBJ1-1; abundance: once; d_gene: NA; v_gene: TRBV19; CDR3aa: CASSIYRENEAFF; CDR3nt: TGTGCCAGTAGTATTTACAGGGAGAATGAAGCTTTCTTT
j_gene: TRBJ1-4; abundance: NA; d_gene: NA; v_gene: TRBV6-5; CDR3aa: CASTEGGGDEKLFF; CDR3nt: TGTGCCAGCACCGAAGGGGGGGGCGATGAAAAACTGTTTTTT
j_gene: TRBJ2-5; abundance: NA; d_gene: NA; v_gene: TRBV5-8; CDR3aa: CASSLEAGMDQYF; CDR3nt: TGTGCCAGCAGCTTGGAGGCAGGGATGGACCAGTACTTC
j_gene: TRBJ2-1; abundance: NA; d_gene: NA; v_gene: TRBV18; CDR3aa: CASSPPTKYNEQFF; CDR3nt: TGTGCCAGCTCACCCCCCACTAAATACAATGAGCAGTTCTTC
j_gene: TRBJ1-2; abundance: NA; d_gene: NA; v_gene: TRBV19; CDR3aa: CASSISRAPDYGYTF; CDR3nt: TGTGCCAGTAGTATCTCCAGGGCACCCGACTATGGCTACACCTTC
j_gene: TRBJ2-7; abundance: NA; d_gene: TRBD1; v_gene: TRBV6-1; CDR3aa: CASSEIWDSTYEQYF; CDR3nt: TGTGCCAGCAGTGAAATATGGGACAGTACCTACGAGCAGTACTTC
j_gene: TRBJ1-5; abundance: NA; d_gene: NA; v_gene: TRBV2; CDR3aa: CASSAGFSQPQHF; CDR3nt: TGTGCCAGCAGTGCAGGGTTTAGTCAGCCCCAGCATTTT
j_gene: TRBJ2-7; abundance: NA; d_gene: TRBD1; v_gene: TRBV3-1/TRBV3-2; CDR3aa: CASSQADRGFYEQYF; CDR3nt: TGTGCCAGCAGCCAAGCGGACAGGGGGTTCTACGAGCAGTACTTC
j_gene: TRBJ2-1; abundance: once; d_gene: NA; v_gene: TRBV30; CDR3aa: CAWVPGGRNEQFF; CDR3nt: TGTGCCTGGGTTCCGGGGGGCCGTAATGAGCAGTTCTTC
j_gene: TRBJ1-1; abundance: NA; d_gene: NA; v_gene: TRBV19; CDR3aa: CASSPLRDTLDTEAFF; CDR3nt: TGTGCCAGTAGTCCCCTCCGGGACACCTTAGACACTGAAGCTTTCTTT
j_gene: TRBJ2-7; abundance: once; d_gene: TRBD2; v_gene: TRBV9; CDR3aa: CASSVEAGGPYEQYF; CDR3nt: TGTGCCAGCAGCGTAGAGGCGGGAGGACCCTACGAGCAGTACTTC
j_gene: TRBJ1-1; abundance: NA; d_gene: NA; v_gene: TRBV27; CDR3aa: CASSTNRVLGTEAFF; CDR3nt: TGTGCCAGCAGTACGAACAGGGTTTTGGGCACTGAAGCTTTCTTT
j_gene: TRBJ2-7; abundance: NA; d_gene: NA; v_gene: TRBV28; CDR3aa: CASSSFYEQYF; CDR3nt: TGTGCCAGCAGTTCGTTCTACGAGCAGTACTTC
j_gene: TRBJ2-5; abundance: NA; d_gene: TRBD2; v_gene: TRBV6-5; CDR3aa: CASNPQTGGRETQYF; CDR3nt: TGTGCCAGCAACCCCCAAACGGGGGGTCGGGAGACCCAGTACTTC